This TCR beta chain was captured by sequencing in a study of early T cells in non-severe SARS-CoV-2 infection. The CDR3 totals 12 residues. Germline CDR1 and CDR2: SEHNR and FQNEAQ (reference sequence). Trimming stripped 4 bases from V and 8 bases from J, with 10 bases between. Attached unique molecular identifiers marked individual cDNA molecules. From the 5' RACE reads, TCRdb called clonotypes with MiXCR, one entry per CDR3 protein. The sample yields under 95,000 distinct CDR3 sequences, less than 15% seen once. This receptor was obtained from an adult who was a healthcare worker with PCR-confirmed SARS-CoV-2 infection or an uninfected control (not recorded which). This chain connects TRBV7-9 to TRBJ2-3; no clear D gene. The material sequenced was whole blood. CDR3 residues: CASSSLASTQYF. The CDR3 DNA follows: TGTGCCAGCAGCTCGTTAGCCTCTACGCAGTATTTT.